This paragraph covers one T cell receptor beta chain sequence. Its antigen is undetermined. The sample is drawn from a study of T cell responses to AZD1222 COVID-19 vaccine. Across the whole study: Pooling was applied to second doses at about 4 or about 12 weeks. Notes on the study in general: Just a handful of AZD1222 recipients tested seropositive at baseline. Females made up more of the donors, who were largely white British, and clonal diversity may have come out too low. Repertoires in all cases were sampled only once the peak T cell response had passed.

The assay was immunoSEQ multiplex PCR, and TCRdb's table has in-frame clones only and misses some. The sample has around 140,000 clones; about nine tenths are singletons. The V gene end was trimmed by 1 base and the J gene end by 6 bases; junction bases not matched to a gene: 9. This CDR3 has 15 amino acids. CDR1 GTSNPN and CDR2 SVGIG come from the germline V gene (reference sequence). This chain links TRBV30 with TRBJ2-5, with TRBD1 matching 9 bases. This clonotype was obtained from an adult in good health. The material was peripheral blood, obtained on day 0 of AZD1222 vaccination. The CDR3 sequence is CAWSGLETGGKTQYF. CDR3 nucleotides: TGTGCCTGGAGTGGATTGGAGACAGGGGGTAAGACCCAGTACTTC.